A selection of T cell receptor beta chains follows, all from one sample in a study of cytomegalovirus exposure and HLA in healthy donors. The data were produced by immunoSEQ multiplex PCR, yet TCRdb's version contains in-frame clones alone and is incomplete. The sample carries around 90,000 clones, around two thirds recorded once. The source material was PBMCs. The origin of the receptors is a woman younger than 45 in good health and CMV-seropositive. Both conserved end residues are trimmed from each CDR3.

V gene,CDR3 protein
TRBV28,ASSRGGGYNEQF
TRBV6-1,ASSTGKWSNQPQH
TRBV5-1,ASSFRPPGQGAYSPLH
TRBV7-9,ASSRIGGGTEAF
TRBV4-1,ASSPLSLTGAAYTSYEQY
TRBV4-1,ASSQSPPGTGETQY
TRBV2,ASSDGTLNEQF
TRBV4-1,ASSLGLPPSGANVLT
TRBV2,ASSRQDGLEAF
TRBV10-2,ASSSRGGFEQY
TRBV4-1,ASSQQNRGGDQPQH
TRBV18,ASSRGITGELF
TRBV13,ASSLKSWELNTEAF
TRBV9,ASSVAGIQETQY
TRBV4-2,ASSQQGTGTYNEQF
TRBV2,ASSEAIQYT
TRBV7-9,ASDRGDSGNTIY
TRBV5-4,ASRPGGQETQY
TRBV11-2,ASSLGVGLAGGYEQY
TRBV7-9,ASSLMGAENSPLH
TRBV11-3,ASSEIPTGAGANVLT
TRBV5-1,ASSRLQGAGKLF
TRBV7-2,ASSLSAGAYEQY
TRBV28,ASSIQTGGSAEAF
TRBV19,AAGPAQHLITNEKLF
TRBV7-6,ASSLGRGGIPDTQY
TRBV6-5,ASSYSSGGRSYEQY
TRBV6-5,ASSSPRVTDTQY
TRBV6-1,ASSEGAGLAGELF
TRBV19,ASSIVAGGNEQF
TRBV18,ASSPAAGSPQNTEAF
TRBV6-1,ASSEGYFNYGYT
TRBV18,ASSKQENTQY
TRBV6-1,ASSEIAGEAFREQY
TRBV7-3,ASSLTHQGGETQY
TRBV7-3,ASSLVTSGEEETQY
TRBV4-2,ASSRGQGEDQPQH
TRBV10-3,AISSSTDTQY
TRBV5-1,ASSISGGGTDTQY
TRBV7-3,VSSLGPRMNTEAF
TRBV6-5,ASRRTGEDETQY
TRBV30,AWSRGGQGKAF